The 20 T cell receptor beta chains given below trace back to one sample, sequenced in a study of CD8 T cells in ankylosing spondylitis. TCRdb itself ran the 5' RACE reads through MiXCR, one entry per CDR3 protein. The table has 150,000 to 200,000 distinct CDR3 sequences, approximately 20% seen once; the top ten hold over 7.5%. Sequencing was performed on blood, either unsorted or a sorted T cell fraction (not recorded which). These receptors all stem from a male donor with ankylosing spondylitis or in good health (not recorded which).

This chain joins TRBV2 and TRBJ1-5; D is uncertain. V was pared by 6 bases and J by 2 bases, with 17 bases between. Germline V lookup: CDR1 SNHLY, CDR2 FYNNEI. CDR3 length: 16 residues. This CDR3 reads CASRLDGQMGNQPQHF. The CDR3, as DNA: TGTGCCAGCAGGCTTGATGGCCAGATGGGCAATCAGCCCCAGCATTTT.

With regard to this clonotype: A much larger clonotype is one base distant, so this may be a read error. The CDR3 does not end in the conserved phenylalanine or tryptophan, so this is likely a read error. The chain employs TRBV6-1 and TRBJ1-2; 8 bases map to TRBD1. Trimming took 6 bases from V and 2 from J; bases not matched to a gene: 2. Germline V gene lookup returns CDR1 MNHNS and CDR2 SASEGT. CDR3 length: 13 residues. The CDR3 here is CASSRTGNYGYTL. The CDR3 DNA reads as TGTGCCAGCAGCAGGACAGGGAACTATGGCTACACCCTC.

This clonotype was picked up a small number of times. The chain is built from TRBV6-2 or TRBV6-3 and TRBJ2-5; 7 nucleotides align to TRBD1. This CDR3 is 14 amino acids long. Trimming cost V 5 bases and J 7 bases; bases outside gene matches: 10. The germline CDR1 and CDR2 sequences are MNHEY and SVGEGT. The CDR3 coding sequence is TGTGCCAGCAGTACCGACAGGGCAAGTGGGACCCAGTACTTC. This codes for CASSTDRASGTQYF.

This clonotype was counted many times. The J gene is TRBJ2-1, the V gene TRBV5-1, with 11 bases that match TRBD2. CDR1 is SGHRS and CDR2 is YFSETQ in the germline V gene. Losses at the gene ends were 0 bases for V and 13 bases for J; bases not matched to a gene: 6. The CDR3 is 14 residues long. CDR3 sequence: CASSLDGSGRAQFF. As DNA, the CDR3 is TGCGCCAGCAGCTTGGATGGTAGCGGGAGGGCTCAGTTCTTC. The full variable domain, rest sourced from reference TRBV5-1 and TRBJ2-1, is KAGVTQTPRYLIKTRGQQVTLSCSPISGHRSVSWYQQTPGQGLQFLFEYFSETQRNKGNFPGRFSGRQFSNSRSEMNVSTLELGDSALYLCASSLDGSGRAQFFGPGTRLTVL.

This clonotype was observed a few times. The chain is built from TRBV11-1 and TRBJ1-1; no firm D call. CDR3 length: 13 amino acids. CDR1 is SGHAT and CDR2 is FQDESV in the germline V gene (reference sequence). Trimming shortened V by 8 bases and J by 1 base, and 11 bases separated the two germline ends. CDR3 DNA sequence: TGTGCCAGCTCACGGGCCGAGAACACTGAAGCTTTCTTT. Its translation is CASSRAENTEAFF.

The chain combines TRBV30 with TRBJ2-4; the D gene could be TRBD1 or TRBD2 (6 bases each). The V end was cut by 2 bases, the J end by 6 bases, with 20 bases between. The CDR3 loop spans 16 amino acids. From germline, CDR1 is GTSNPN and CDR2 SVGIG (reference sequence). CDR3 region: CAWSPPVGARGNIQYF. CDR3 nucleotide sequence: TGTGCCTGGAGTCCCCCGGTGGGGGCGCGGGGAAACATTCAGTACTTC.

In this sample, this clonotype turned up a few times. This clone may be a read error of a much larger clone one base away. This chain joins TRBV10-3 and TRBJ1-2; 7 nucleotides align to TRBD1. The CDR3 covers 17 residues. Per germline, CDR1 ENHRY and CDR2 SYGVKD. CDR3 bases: TGTGCCATCGCGCGCCGACGGACAGGTCGCCTTAACTATGGCCACACCTTC. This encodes CAIARRRTGRLNYGHTF.

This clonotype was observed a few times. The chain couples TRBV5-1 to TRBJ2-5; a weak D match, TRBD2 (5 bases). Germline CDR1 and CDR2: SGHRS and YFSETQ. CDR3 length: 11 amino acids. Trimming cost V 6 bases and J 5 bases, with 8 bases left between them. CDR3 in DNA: TGCGCCAGCACTGAGGGCGAGACCCAGTACTTC. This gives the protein CASTEGETQYF.

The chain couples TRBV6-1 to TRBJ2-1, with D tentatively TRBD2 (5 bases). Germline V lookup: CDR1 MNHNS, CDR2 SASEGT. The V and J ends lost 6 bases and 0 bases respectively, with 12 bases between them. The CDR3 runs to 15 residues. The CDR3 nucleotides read TGTGCCAGCAGGGCTGGGGAGAGCTCCTACAATGAGCAGTTCTTC. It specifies CASRAGESSYNEQFF.

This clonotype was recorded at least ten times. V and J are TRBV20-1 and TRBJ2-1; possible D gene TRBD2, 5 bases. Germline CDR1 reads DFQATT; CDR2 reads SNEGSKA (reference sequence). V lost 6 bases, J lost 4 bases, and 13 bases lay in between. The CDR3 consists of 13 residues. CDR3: CSAGVDYYNEQFF. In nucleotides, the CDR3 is TGCAGTGCCGGGGTCGACTATTACAATGAGCAGTTCTTC.

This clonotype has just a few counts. DNA of the CDR3: TGTGCCAGCAGCAAAGGACCGACCAGGCGTGGTCAGCCCCAGCATTTT. Its translation: CASSKGPTRRGQPQHF. This chain links TRBV7-2 with TRBJ1-5; no firm D call. The CDR3 is 16 amino acids. Per the germline V gene, CDR1 is SGHTA and CDR2 is FQGNSA. V lost 5 bases, J lost 6 bases, and 20 bases lay in between.

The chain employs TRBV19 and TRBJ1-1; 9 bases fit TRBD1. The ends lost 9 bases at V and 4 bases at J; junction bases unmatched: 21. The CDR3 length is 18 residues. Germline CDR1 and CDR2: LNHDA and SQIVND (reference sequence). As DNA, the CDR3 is TGTGCCAGGCCCCCGGCCCCGGGACAGGGTTACCTGAGCACTGAAGCTTTCTTT. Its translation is CARPPAPGQGYLSTEAFF.

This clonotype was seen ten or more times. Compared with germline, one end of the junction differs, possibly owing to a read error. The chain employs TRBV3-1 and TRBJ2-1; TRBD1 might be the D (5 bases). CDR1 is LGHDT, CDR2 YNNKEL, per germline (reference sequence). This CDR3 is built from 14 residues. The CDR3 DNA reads TGCGCCAGCAGCCCTAGAACAGGTTACAATGAGCAGTTCTTC. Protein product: CASSPRTGYNEQFF.

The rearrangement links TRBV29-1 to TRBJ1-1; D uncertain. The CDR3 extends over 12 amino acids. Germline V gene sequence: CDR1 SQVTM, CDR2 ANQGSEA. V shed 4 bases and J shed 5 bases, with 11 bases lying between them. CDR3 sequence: CSVGEVRTEAFF. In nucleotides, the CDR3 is TGCAGCGTTGGGGAGGTGAGGACTGAAGCTTTCTTT.

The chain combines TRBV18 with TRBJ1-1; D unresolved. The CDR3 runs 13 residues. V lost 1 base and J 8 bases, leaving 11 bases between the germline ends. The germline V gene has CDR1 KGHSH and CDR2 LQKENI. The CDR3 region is CASSPRLPGEAFF. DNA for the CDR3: TGTGCCAGCTCACCACGGTTGCCGGGCGAAGCTTTCTTT.

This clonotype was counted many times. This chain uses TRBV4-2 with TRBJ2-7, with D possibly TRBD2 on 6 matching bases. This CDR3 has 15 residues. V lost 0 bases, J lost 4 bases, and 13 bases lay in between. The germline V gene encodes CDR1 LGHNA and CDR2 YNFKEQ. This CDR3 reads CASSQDRLVTYEQYF. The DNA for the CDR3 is TGTGCCAGCAGCCAAGACCGACTAGTAACTTACGAGCAGTACTTC.

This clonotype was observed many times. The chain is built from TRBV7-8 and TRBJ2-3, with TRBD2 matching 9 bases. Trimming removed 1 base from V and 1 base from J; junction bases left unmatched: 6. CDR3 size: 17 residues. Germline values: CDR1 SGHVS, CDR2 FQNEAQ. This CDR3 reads CASSLGGLALGTDTQYF. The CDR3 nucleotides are TGTGCCAGCAGCTTAGGGGGACTAGCCTTGGGCACAGATACGCAGTATTTT.

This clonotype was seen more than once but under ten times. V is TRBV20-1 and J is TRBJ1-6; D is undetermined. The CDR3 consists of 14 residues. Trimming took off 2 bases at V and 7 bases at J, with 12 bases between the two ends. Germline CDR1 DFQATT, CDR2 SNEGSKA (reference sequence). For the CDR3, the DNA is TGCAGTGCTAGATCTGGGCCTGAGAATTCACCCCTCCACTTT. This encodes CSARSGPENSPLHF.

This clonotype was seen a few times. The CDR3 coding sequence is TGTGCCAGCAGTTTAAACGGACTAGCGGGAGGACCCTACAATGAGCAGTTCTTC. Amino acid sequence: CASSLNGLAGGPYNEQFF. The chain employs TRBV27 and TRBJ2-1; 14 bases fit TRBD2. Germline lookup yields CDR1 MNHEY and CDR2 SMNVEV (reference sequence). This CDR3 has 18 residues. V lost 2 bases to trimming and J lost 2 bases; unmatched junction nucleotides: 5.

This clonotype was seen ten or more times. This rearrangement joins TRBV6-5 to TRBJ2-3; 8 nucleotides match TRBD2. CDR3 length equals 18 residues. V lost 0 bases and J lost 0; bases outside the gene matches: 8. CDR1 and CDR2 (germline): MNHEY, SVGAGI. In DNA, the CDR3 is TGTGCCAGCAGTTACTCGATGGTCTCTAGCGGGAGCACAGATACGCAGTATTTT. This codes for CASSYSMVSSGSTDTQYF.